The present T cell receptor (beta chain) was sequenced within a study of blood T cell repertoires in COVID-19. The protocol was immunoSEQ multiplex PCR, while the TCRdb copy is restricted to in-frame clones and leaves out a portion. The data show 200,000 or so clones, around 84% seen once. The length of the CDR3 is 17 residues. Looked up from germline, CDR1 is SGHRS and CDR2 is YFSETQ. After removal of 5 bases from V and 0 bases from J, the junction contained 9 bases not matched to a gene. This sequence originates from a man aged 30 to 39 with active or convalescent COVID-19. Material for sequencing was peripheral blood. The V and J genes are TRBV5-1 and TRBJ2-3, with 10 bases matching TRBD2. CDR3 sequence: CASRLGLAGASTDTQYF. The CDR3 nucleotides are TGCGCCAGCAGGTTAGGTCTAGCGGGGGCTAGCACAGATACGCAGTATTTT.